The 32 T cell receptor beta chains below all came from one sample that was sequenced in a study of Graves' ophthalmopathy and Graves' hyperthyroidism. Amplification from RNA transcripts yielded the TCR beta CDR3 regions. HTBI primers served in a first-round RT-PCR, which a second-round multiplex PCR followed. From the multiplex PCR reads, TCRdb called clonotypes with MiXCR, one entry per CDR3 protein. The sample holds 500,000 to 700,000 distinct CDR3 sequences, around a fifth seen once. Source material: peripheral blood. The source of these receptors is a woman between 18 and 30 years old with stable Graves' hyperthyroidism. Some clones in this sample may be carry-over from other donors' samples.

This clonotype is a singleton in its sample. The gene calls are TRBV7-2 and TRBJ2-2; D tentatively fits TRBD1 or TRBD2 (5 bases each). The V end lost 3 bases, the J end lost 6 bases, and 11 bases lay between the germline ends. Germline assignment: CDR1 SGHTA and CDR2 FQGNSA. The CDR3 covers 14 residues. The CDR3 coding sequence is TGTGCCAGCAGCTTGCTGGGGCGGGCCGGGGAGCTGTTTTTT. It translates to CASSLLGRAGELFF.

This clonotype was counted between two and nine times. The V call is TRBV12-3 or TRBV12-4, the J call TRBJ1-2, with TRBD1 identical over 10 bases. Trimming removed 3 bases from V and 5 bases from J; junction bases left unmatched: 3. This CDR3 spans 14 amino acids. CDR3 nucleotide sequence: TGTGCCAGCAGTTTTGGGACAGGGGCTTATGGCTACACCTTC. Residues: CASSFGTGAYGYTF.

This rearrangement joins TRBV7-6 to TRBJ2-7; D may match TRBD1 or TRBD2 (5 bases each). This CDR3 has 13 residues. CDR1 and CDR2 from the germline V gene are SGHVS and FNYEAQ. V lost 6 bases, J lost 7 bases, and 16 bases lay in between. The CDR3 nucleotides read TGTGCCAGCAGTTTCCAGGGACCCTCAGAGCAGTACTTC. Protein product: CASSFQGPSEQYF.

This clonotype was counted many times. J is TRBJ2-5 and V is TRBV20-1; D remains unclear. The V end lost 4 bases, the J end lost 2 bases, and 5 bases lay between the germline ends. The V gene's germline CDR1 is DFQATT and CDR2 SNEGSKA (reference sequence). The CDR3 runs to 11 residues. The CDR3 reads CSANNQETQYF. The CDR3 DNA is TGCAGTGCTAATAATCAAGAGACCCAGTACTTC.

This clonotype came up many times. One junction end disagrees with the germline gene, perhaps due to a read error. This sequence joins TRBV6-5 and TRBJ2-7, with D perhaps matching TRBD1 or TRBD2 (5 bases each). CDR3 length equals 13 residues. Germline values: CDR1 MNHEY, CDR2 SVGAGI. In nucleotides, the CDR3 is TGTGCCAGCAGTTCATACGTCGGGGCTGCGAGGAACTTC. As protein: CASSSYVGAARNF.

The sample holds many counts of this clonotype. The J gene is TRBJ2-5, the V gene TRBV25-1; D gene uncertain. Trimming cost V 2 bases and J 5 bases, with 18 bases left between them. The CDR3 totals 16 residues. Per the germline V gene, CDR1 is MGHDK and CDR2 is SYGVNS. In DNA form, the CDR3 reads TGTGCCAGCAGTGAAGGCGACGCCCTCCTTCACGAGACCCAGTACTTC. It translates to CASSEGDALLHETQYF.

This clonotype was detected only once. The chain recombines TRBV25-1 with TRBJ1-4; D ambiguous. The V and J ends lost 7 bases and 5 bases respectively, with 14 bases between them. CDR1 and CDR2 from the germline V gene are MGHDK and SYGVNS. The CDR3 contains 14 residues. CDR3 sequence reads: CASTLGGSNEKLFF. The DNA for the CDR3 is TGTGCCAGCACCCTGGGAGGGTCGAATGAAAAACTGTTTTTT.

The sample holds a few counts of this clonotype. This chain links TRBV5-1 with TRBJ2-7; no clear D gene. The germline CDR1 and CDR2 sequences are SGHRS and YFSETQ. CDR3 length: 14 residues. The germline V and J ends were trimmed by 4 bases and 2 bases, with 13 bases remaining between them. The CDR3 here is CASSALPGPYEQYF. The CDR3 bases are TGCGCCAGCAGCGCGCTCCCGGGTCCCTACGAGCAGTACTTC.

Many counts were recorded for this clonotype. This rearrangement joins TRBV5-5 to TRBJ1-6; possible D gene TRBD1, 6 bases. Germline V gene lookup returns CDR1 SGHKS and CDR2 YYEKEE (reference sequence). Trimming left V 2 bases short and J 11 bases short, with 23 bases between. This CDR3 comprises 17 residues. The CDR3 loop is CASSLGGAGGPRTPLHF. The CDR3 bases are TGTGCCAGCAGCTTAGGCGGGGCTGGGGGGCCTAGGACACCCCTCCACTTT.

This clonotype came up many times. The chain joins TRBV28 to TRBJ1-2; no definite D call. The CDR3 extends over 14 amino acids. Trimming left V 5 bases short and J 9 bases short, with 19 bases between. Germline V gene lookup returns CDR1 MDHEN and CDR2 SYDVKM. The CDR3 region has the DNA TGTGCCAGCAGTGCCACCCCGAAAGGACTCCGCTACACCTTC. It yields the protein CASSATPKGLRYTF.

This clonotype was detected many times. V is TRBV6-2 or TRBV6-3 and J is TRBJ2-7; 10 bases map to TRBD1. Germline CDR1 reads MNHEY; CDR2 reads SVGEGT. Trimming took 5 bases from V and 1 from J; bases not matched to a gene: 5. The CDR3 is 15 residues long. The CDR3 bases are TGTGCCAGCAGTACCCGGGACAGGGGTTCCTACGAGCAGTACTTC. Its translation is CASSTRDRGSYEQYF.

There are many counts of this clonotype. The gene calls are TRBV28 and TRBJ2-7; D might be TRBD2 (6 bases). The CDR3 spans 14 residues. V was cut by 4 bases and J by 2 bases, with 12 bases left in between. Germline V gene data show CDR1 as MDHEN and CDR2 as SYDVKM. The CDR3 nucleotides read TGTGCCAGCAGTTCGGGACTTGCCCCCTACGAGCAGTACTTC. Encoded protein: CASSSGLAPYEQYF. Looking up the rest from reference TRBV28 and TRBJ2-7 gives the full variable domain: DVKVTQSSRYLVKRTGEKVFLECVQDMDHENMFWYRQDPGLGLRLIYFSYDVKMKEKGDIPEGYSVSREKKERFSLILESASTNQTSMYLCASSSGLAPYEQYFGPGTRLTVT.

The V and J genes are TRBV5-1 and TRBJ1-2, with no clear D. The germline V and J ends were trimmed by 0 bases and 10 bases, with 10 bases remaining between them. The V gene's germline CDR1 is SGHRS and CDR2 YFSETQ. The CDR3 runs to 12 residues. CDR3 region: CASSLVPGTYTF. The CDR3 region has the DNA TGCGCCAGCAGCTTGGTACCAGGAACCTACACCTTC.

This clonotype was counted only a few times. This sequence joins TRBV29-1 and TRBJ2-7; D is possibly TRBD2 (6 bases). With 7 bases removed from V and 0 bases from J, the gap between germline ends came to 10 bases. Per the germline V gene, CDR1 is SQVTM and CDR2 is ANQGSEA. The CDR3 sequence is 12 residues long. DNA for the CDR3: TGCAGCGCGGGACTTAACTCCTACGAGCAGTACTTC. Protein: CSAGLNSYEQYF.

The sample holds many counts of this clonotype. The chain combines TRBV6-5 with TRBJ2-5; 8 nucleotides line up with TRBD2. Germline lookup yields CDR1 MNHEY and CDR2 SVGAGI. V dropped 2 bases and J dropped 5; count of bases not matched to a gene: 4. The CDR3 loop spans 14 amino acids. CDR3 protein: CASSYVAGGETQYF. In nucleotides, the CDR3 is TGTGCCAGCAGTTACGTCGCGGGAGGTGAGACCCAGTACTTC.

This clonotype occurred many times. CDR3 residues: CSAILGTGDYEQYF. CDR3 DNA: TGCAGTGCGATCTTGGGGACAGGGGATTACGAGCAGTACTTC. The chain carries TRBV20-1 and TRBJ2-7, with 10 bases aligning to TRBD1. Germline CDR1 and CDR2: DFQATT and SNEGSKA (reference sequence). Trimming took 6 bases from V and 4 from J; bases not matched to a gene: 9. The CDR3 runs to 14 residues.

The chain recombines TRBV19 with TRBJ1-2; TRBD1 might be the D (5 bases). The CDR3 is 14 residues long. Trimming pared 6 bases from V and 8 bases from J, leaving 19 bases between. Germline CDR1 and CDR2: LNHDA and SQIVND (reference sequence). CDR3 DNA sequence: TGTGCCAGTAGATGGGGCAACCCAATGGGCGGCTACACCTTC. Its protein is CASRWGNPMGGYTF.

The sample holds many counts of this clonotype. This rearrangement joins TRBV9 to TRBJ2-7; the D gene is possibly TRBD1 (9 bases). The CDR3 consists of 16 residues. V lost 3 bases and J 4 bases, leaving 20 bases between the germline ends. The germline V gene encodes CDR1 SGDLS and CDR2 YYNGEE. In DNA form, the CDR3 reads TGTGCCAGCAGCGCTCGGGGGGGACAGGGCATATACGAGCAGTACTTC. This codes for CASSARGGQGIYEQYF.

Of note for this clonotype: A read error may be the cause here, since a much bigger clone is one base away. The chain recombines TRBV6-4 with TRBJ2-2; no definite D call. Germline CDR1 reads MRHNA; CDR2 reads SNTAGT. Trimming took 6 bases from V and 3 from J, leaving 8 bases between them. The CDR3 totals 13 residues. Written as DNA, the CDR3 is TGTGCCAGCAGGATCGATCACACCGGGGAGCTGTTTTTT. Translation: CASRIDHTGELFF.

This clonotype occurred many times. DNA of the CDR3: TGTGCCAGCAGCTCAGGAGGTAGTGATGGCTACACCTTC. Encoded protein: CASSSGGSDGYTF. V and J are TRBV28 and TRBJ1-2, with unresolved D. The CDR3 extends over 13 amino acids. V was shortened by 6 bases and J by 6 bases, with 14 bases between the two germline ends. The V gene's germline CDR1 is MDHEN and CDR2 SYDVKM.

This chain uses TRBV12-3 or TRBV12-4 with TRBJ1-1; D not certain. The CDR3 has 14 amino acids. Trimming cost V 5 bases and J 1 base, with 11 bases left between them. CDR3 nucleotide sequence: TGTGCCAGCAGTAGGAGGGCATCGAACACTGAAGCTTTCTTT. As protein: CASSRRASNTEAFF.

Points on this clonotype: One junction end does not reproduce the germline sequence, and a read error may be involved. The chain combines TRBV5-1 with TRBJ2-2; no reliable D call. In germline, CDR1 is SGHRS, CDR2 YFSETQ. This CDR3 comprises 13 residues. CDR3 loop: CAGSLERPGELFF. Written as DNA, the CDR3 is TGCGCCGGCAGCTTGGAAAGACCCGGGGAGCTGTTTTTT.

This clonotype has a handful of counts. This may be a read error, as it is one base from a much larger clone. J is TRBJ1-2 and V is TRBV10-3, with TRBD1 as a possible D gene (6 bases). Germline CDR1 reads ENHRY; CDR2 reads SYGVKD. The V end was cut by 2 bases, the J end by 4 bases, with 8 bases between. This CDR3 is built from 13 residues. The CDR3 bases are TGTGCCATCAGTGAGACAGGGTCCTATGGCTACACCTTC. Its protein product is CAISETGSYGYTF.

This clonotype was recorded at least ten times. The genes are TRBV11-2 and TRBJ2-7; D unclear. This CDR3 is built from 14 residues. Germline V gives CDR1 SGHAT, CDR2 FQNNGV. Trimming shortened V by 4 bases and J by 3 bases, and 13 bases separated the two germline ends. The CDR3 DNA sequence: TGTGCCAGCAGCTACTATCCCGAGGACTACGAGCAGTACTTC. Protein sequence: CASSYYPEDYEQYF. Complete variable domain (other parts from reference TRBV11-2 and TRBJ2-7): EAGVAQSPRYKIIEKRQSVAFWCNPISGHATLYWYQQILGQGPKLLIQFQNNGVVDDSQLPKDRFSAERLKGVDSTLKIQPAKLEDSAVYLCASSYYPEDYEQYFGPGTRLTVT.

The chain carries TRBV12-3 or TRBV12-4 and TRBJ1-5; 8 bases fit TRBD1. The CDR3 totals 14 residues. The trim removed 7 bases at V and 7 bases at J, leaving 9 bases unmatched. CDR3 sequence: CASKATGEEQPQHF. CDR3 bases: TGTGCCAGCAAAGCGACAGGGGAGGAACAGCCCCAGCATTTT.

This clonotype was counted at least ten times. The chain employs TRBV20-1 and TRBJ2-5; maybe TRBD1 (6 bases). The V gene's germline CDR1 is DFQATT and CDR2 SNEGSKA (reference sequence). V was clipped by 2 bases and J by 5 bases, with 9 bases between them. CDR3 length equals 12 residues. The CDR3 DNA sequence: TGCAGTGCTAGAACAGGGTCGGAGACCCAGTACTTC. Its translation: CSARTGSETQYF.

The table lists this clonotype with many counts. The gene calls are TRBV12-3 or TRBV12-4 and TRBJ2-7; D ambiguous. Trimming shortened V by 3 bases and J by 3 bases, and 12 bases separated the two germline ends. The CDR3 runs 14 residues. In DNA, the CDR3 is TGTGCCAGCAGTTTCCCCGGGCACCTCTACGAGCAGTACTTC. Its protein is CASSFPGHLYEQYF.

This clonotype was recorded a few times. The J gene is TRBJ1-1, the V gene TRBV10-3, with a weak D call TRBD1 (6 bases). With 5 bases removed from V and 1 base from J, the gap between germline ends came to 11 bases. The CDR3 is made up of 14 amino acids. Germline assignment: CDR1 ENHRY and CDR2 SYGVKD. The CDR3 loop reads CAISNQGQNTEAFF. The DNA for the CDR3 is TGTGCCATCAGTAACCAGGGGCAGAACACTGAAGCTTTCTTT.

This clonotype was found many times. The V and J genes are TRBV5-1 and TRBJ2-5; perhaps TRBD1 as D (6 bases). The V gene lost 3 bases and the J gene lost 3 bases, with 15 bases spanning the gap. Germline V lookup: CDR1 SGHRS, CDR2 YFSETQ. This CDR3 comprises 15 residues. The chain's CDR3 is CASSYSGQLEETQYF. In DNA, the CDR3 is TGCGCCAGCAGCTATTCCGGACAGCTTGAAGAGACCCAGTACTTC.

Ten or more counts support this clonotype. The genes are TRBV12-3 or TRBV12-4 and TRBJ1-2; D uncertain. Trimming cost V 4 bases and J 2 bases, with 11 bases left between them. The CDR3 is made up of 14 amino acids. In DNA, the CDR3 is TGTGCCAGCAGTTGGGGTCACCTCAACTATGGCTACACCTTC. Its protein product is CASSWGHLNYGYTF.

This clonotype was counted at least ten times. The chain has TRBV7-2 and TRBJ2-5; D is ambiguous. Germline V gene sequence: CDR1 SGHTA, CDR2 FQGNSA. This CDR3 is built from 14 residues. Trimming left V 5 bases short and J 0 bases short, with 10 bases between. As DNA, the CDR3 is TGTGCCAGCAGCCCGGACCGTTACCAAGAGACCCAGTACTTC. This encodes CASSPDRYQETQYF. Drawing the rest from reference TRBV7-2 and TRBJ2-5, the complete variable domain is GAGVSQSPSNKVTEKGKDVELRCDPISGHTALYWYRQSLGQGLEFLIYFQGNSAPDKSGLPSDRFSAERTGGSVSTLTIQRTQQEDSAVYLCASSPDRYQETQYFGPGTRLLVL.

This clonotype was detected only a few times. V and J are TRBV5-1 and TRBJ1-6; D gene unclear. V lost 0 bases and J 6 bases, leaving 16 bases between the germline ends. Germline V gene lookup returns CDR1 SGHRS and CDR2 YFSETQ. The CDR3 is 17 amino acids. CDR3: CASSLGGRELLNSPLHF. In DNA form, the CDR3 reads TGCGCCAGCAGCTTGGGAGGTCGGGAGCTACTTAATTCACCCCTCCACTTT.